This T cell receptor beta chain is drawn from a study of T cells after yellow fever vaccination. As for the study in general: In the case of low-cell-number fractions, SMART-Seq v4 Ultra Low Input was used for preparation. Study-level findings and limits: CD4 and CD8 compartments shared a small share of clonotypes, likely from convergent recombination.

This clonotype has only a few counts. The antigen is unknown. It was through 5'RACE template switching that TCR cDNA was made, with a universal primer site and UMIs added. MiXCR, run by TCRdb on the 5' RACE reads, gives a single entry per CDR3 protein. The table includes 300,000 to 400,000 distinct CDR3 sequences, 8.5% to 9% detected once. Material: PBMCs, obtained on the day of the first yellow fever vaccination. The sequence came from a man between 18 and 29 years old who received the YFV17D yellow fever vaccine.

The CDR3 sequence: CASSLDRGGGPLHF. The CDR3 DNA reads as TGCGCCAGCAGCTTGGACAGGGGTGGAGGACCCCTCCACTTT. The chain combines TRBV5-1 with TRBJ1-6, with 7 bases lining up with TRBD1. The germline gives CDR1 SGHRS, CDR2 YFSETQ. The length of the CDR3 is 14 residues. Trimming removed 0 bases from V and 12 bases from J; junction bases left unmatched: 6. The full variable domain, in which reference TRBV5-1 and TRBJ1-6 provide the parts outside the CDR3, is KAGVTQTPRYLIKTRGQQVTLSCSPISGHRSVSWYQQTPGQGLQFLFEYFSETQRNKGNFPGRFSGRQFSNSRSEMNVSTLELGDSALYLCASSLDRGGGPLHFGNGTRLTVT.